This T cell receptor (beta chain) was obtained from a study of neurological immune-mediated disorders. Germline loops: CDR1 SGHAT, CDR2 FQNNGV. This CDR3 contains 14 residues. Trimming shortened V by 5 bases and J by 7 bases, and 18 bases separated the two germline ends. TCRdb called the 5' RACE reads again in MiXCR, with one record for every CDR3 protein. The sample includes 45,000 or so distinct CDR3 sequences, about 6% of them seen just once. The T cells used for sorted libraries numbered about a million, either CD4+ or CD8+. This clonotype has ten or more counts. Sample: CD4+ T cells from blood. This TCR derives from a woman aged 40 to 50 in good health. The chain has TRBV11-2 and TRBJ2-7, with TRBD2 as a possible D gene (5 bases). The CDR3 DNA follows: TGTGCCAGCAGCCGAGACATAAACACGGGGGAGCAGTACTTC. This codes for CASSRDINTGEQYF.